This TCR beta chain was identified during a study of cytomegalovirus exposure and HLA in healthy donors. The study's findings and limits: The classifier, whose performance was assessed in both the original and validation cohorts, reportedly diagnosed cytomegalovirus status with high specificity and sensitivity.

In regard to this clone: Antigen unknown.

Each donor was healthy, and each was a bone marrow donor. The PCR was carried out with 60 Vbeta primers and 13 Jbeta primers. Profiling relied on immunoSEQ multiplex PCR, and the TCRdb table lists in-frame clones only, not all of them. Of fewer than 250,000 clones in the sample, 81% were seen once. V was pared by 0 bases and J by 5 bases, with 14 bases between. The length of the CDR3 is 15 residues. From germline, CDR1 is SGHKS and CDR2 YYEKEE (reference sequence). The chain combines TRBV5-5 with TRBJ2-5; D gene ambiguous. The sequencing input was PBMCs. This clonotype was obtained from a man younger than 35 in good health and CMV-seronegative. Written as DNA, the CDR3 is TGTGCCAGCAGCTTGGAGGTCAGCCTCAGGGAGACCCAGTACTTC. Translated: CASSLEVSLRETQYF.